This T cell receptor (beta chain) stems from a study of low-dose radiotherapy and immunotherapy resistance in tumors. For the study at large: A total of 13 Gy over 26 weeks was given to Cohort 2 as 1 Gy per fraction every two weeks. For four cycles from cycle 1 day 1, patients took 300 mg oral aspirin daily.

The donors' regimen was nivolumab, ipilimumab, aspirin, low-dose cyclophosphamide and low-dose radiotherapy. TRAV- and TRBV-specific primers were used for first-strand cDNA, which covered alpha and beta chains. The authors amplified TCRs for 20 to 25 PCR cycles with a constant-region primer and a V-primer adapter. A single record per CDR3 protein comes from TCRdb applying MiXCR to the reads. This repertoire shows 10,000 to 15,000 distinct CDR3 sequences, roughly 60% found once; its top ten account for 7.7%. The germline gives CDR1 SGHAT, CDR2 FQNNGV. V was pared by 0 bases and J by 4 bases, with 6 bases between. The CDR3 is made up of 14 amino acids.

The chain couples TRBV11-2 to TRBJ2-2; the D is unclear. This clonotype was sampled from a human donor with advanced metastatic prostate, ovarian, gallbladder or colorectal cancer (not recorded which). This table probably holds off-target reads from a library built for another chain. CDR3 sequence: CASSLDPITGELFF. The CDR3 DNA is TGTGCCAGCAGCTTAGACCCGATCACCGGGGAGCTGTTTTTT.